This T cell receptor (beta chain) was recorded in a study of CD8+CD57+ T cells in acquired aplastic anemia. Study information: Yields of DNA that came from sorted CD4+ and CD8+ cells averaged approximately 3.2 ug. The study obtained about 10.8 million reads on average for CD4+ cells from healthy donors.

Study-wide points: The study identified about 30 CD8+ CDR3 sequences shared by patients and controls. Between the patient and control groups, CD8+ Simpson's diversity did not differ significantly.

The CDR3 sequence is 14 residues long. The germline V gene has CDR1 SNHLY and CDR2 FYNNEI. As for this clonotype: Its antigen is unidentified. A read error may produce the germline difference seen at one junction end.

Genomic DNA constituted the template upon which TCR beta VDJ and CDR3 profiling was performed. TCRdb passed the reads through MiXCR, listing each CDR3 protein once. The table has about 400,000 distinct CDR3 sequences, about two thirds seen once; the top ten hold 3.5% to 4.5%. Source material: sorted CD4+, CD8+, or CD8+CD57+ T cells (not recorded which) from PBMCs. The origin of this receptor is a human donor in good health, serving as a control. The chain has TRBV2 and TRBJ2-7; D possibly matches TRBD1 or TRBD2 (5 bases each). CDR3 DNA sequence: TGTGCCAGCAGCTCAAGGGGACGTGCGAACGCGGAGTCTTTC. Encoded protein: CASSSRGRANAESF.